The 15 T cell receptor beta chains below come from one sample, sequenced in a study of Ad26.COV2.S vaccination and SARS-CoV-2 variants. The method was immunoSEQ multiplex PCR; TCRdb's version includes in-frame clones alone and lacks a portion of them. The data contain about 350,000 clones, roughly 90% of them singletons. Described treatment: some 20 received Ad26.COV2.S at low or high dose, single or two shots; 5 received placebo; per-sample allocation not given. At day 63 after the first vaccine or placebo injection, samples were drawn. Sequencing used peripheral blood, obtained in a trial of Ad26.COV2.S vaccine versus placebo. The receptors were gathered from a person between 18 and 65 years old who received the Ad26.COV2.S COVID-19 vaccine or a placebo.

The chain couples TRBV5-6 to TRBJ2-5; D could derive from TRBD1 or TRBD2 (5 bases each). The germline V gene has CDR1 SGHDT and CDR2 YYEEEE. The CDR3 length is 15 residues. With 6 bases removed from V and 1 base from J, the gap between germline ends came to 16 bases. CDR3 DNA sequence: TGTGCCAGCAACGTATTCGAGGGGACCCAAGAGACCCAGTACTTC. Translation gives CASNVFEGTQETQYF.

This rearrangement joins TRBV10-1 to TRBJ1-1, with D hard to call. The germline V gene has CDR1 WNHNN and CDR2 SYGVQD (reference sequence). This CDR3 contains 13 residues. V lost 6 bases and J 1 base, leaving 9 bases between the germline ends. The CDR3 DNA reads TGCGCCAGCAGGGGTCCAGGGAACACTGAAGCTTTCTTT. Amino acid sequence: CASRGPGNTEAFF.

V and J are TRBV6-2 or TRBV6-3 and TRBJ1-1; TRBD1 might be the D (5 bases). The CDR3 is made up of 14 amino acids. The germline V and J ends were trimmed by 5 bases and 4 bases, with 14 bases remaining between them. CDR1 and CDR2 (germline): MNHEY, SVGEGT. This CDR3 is CASSAQGTATEAFF. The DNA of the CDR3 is TGTGCCAGCAGTGCCCAGGGAACGGCCACTGAAGCTTTCTTT.

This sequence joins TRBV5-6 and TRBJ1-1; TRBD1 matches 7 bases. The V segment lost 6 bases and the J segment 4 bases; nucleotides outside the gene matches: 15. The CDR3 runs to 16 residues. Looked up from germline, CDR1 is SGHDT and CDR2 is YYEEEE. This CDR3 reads CASNIRGVRWVTEAFF. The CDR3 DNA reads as TGTGCCAGCAACATCAGGGGGGTCCGATGGGTCACTGAAGCTTTCTTT.

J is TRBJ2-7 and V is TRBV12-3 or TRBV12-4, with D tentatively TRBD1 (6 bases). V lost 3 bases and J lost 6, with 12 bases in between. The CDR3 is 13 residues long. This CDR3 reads CASSFRRGGEQYF. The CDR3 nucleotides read TGTGCCAGCAGTTTTCGCAGGGGCGGCGAGCAGTACTTC.

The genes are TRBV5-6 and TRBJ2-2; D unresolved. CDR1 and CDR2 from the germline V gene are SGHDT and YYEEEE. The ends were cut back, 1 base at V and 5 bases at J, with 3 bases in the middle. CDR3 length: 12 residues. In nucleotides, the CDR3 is TGTGCCAGCAGCTTGTCTACCGGGGAGCTGTTTTTT. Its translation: CASSLSTGELFF.

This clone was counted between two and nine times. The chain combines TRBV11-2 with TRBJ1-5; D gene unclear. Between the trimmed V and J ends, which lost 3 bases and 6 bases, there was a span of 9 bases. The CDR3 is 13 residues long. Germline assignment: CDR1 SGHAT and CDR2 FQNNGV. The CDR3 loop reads CASSLGGTQPQHF. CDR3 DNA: TGTGCCAGCAGCTTGGGCGGAACTCAGCCCCAGCATTTT. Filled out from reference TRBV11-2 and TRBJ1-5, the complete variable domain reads EAGVAQSPRYKIIEKRQSVAFWCNPISGHATLYWYQQILGQGPKLLIQFQNNGVVDDSQLPKDRFSAERLKGVDSTLKIQPAKLEDSAVYLCASSLGGTQPQHFGDGTRLSIL.

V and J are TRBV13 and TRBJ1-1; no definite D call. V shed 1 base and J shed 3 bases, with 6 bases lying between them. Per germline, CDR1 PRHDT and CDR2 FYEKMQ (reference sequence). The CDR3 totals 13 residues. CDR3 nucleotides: TGTGCCAGCAGCTTAGAACAGTACACTGAAGCTTTCTTT. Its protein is CASSLEQYTEAFF.

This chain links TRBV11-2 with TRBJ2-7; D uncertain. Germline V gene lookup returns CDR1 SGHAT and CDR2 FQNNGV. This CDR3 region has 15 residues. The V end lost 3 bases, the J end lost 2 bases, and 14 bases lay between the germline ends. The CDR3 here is CASSLTTGPTYEQYF. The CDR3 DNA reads TGTGCCAGCAGCTTGACAACCGGGCCGACCTACGAGCAGTACTTC.

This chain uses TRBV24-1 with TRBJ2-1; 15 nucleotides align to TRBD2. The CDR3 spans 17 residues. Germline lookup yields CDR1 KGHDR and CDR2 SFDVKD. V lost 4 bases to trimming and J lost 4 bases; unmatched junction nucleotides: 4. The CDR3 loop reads CATSDHGLAGGYNEQFF. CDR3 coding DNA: TGTGCCACCAGTGACCACGGACTAGCGGGAGGGTACAATGAGCAGTTCTTC.

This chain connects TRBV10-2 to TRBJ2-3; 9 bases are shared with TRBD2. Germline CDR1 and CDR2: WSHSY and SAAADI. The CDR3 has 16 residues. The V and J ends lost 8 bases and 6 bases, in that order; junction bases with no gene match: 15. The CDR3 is CASRRGGHQYGDTQYF. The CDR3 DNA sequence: TGCGCCAGCCGGCGGGGGGGCCACCAATACGGCGATACGCAGTATTTT.

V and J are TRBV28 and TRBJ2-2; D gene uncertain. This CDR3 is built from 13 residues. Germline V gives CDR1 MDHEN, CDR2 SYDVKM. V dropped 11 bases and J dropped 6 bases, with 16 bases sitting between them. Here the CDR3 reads CAALPGKAGELFF. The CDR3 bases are TGTGCCGCGCTCCCAGGCAAGGCCGGGGAGCTGTTTTTT. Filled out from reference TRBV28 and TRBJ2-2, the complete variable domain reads DVKVTQSSRYLVKRTGEKVFLECVQDMDHENMFWYRQDPGLGLRLIYFSYDVKMKEKGDIPEGYSVSREKKERFSLILESASTNQTSMYLCAALPGKAGELFFGEGSRLTVL.

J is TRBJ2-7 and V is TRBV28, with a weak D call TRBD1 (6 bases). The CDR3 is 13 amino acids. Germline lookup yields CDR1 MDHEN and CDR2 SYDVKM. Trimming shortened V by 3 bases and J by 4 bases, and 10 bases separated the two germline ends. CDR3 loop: CASSFRQGYEQYF. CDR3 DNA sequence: TGTGCCAGCAGTTTCCGGCAGGGGTACGAGCAGTACTTC.

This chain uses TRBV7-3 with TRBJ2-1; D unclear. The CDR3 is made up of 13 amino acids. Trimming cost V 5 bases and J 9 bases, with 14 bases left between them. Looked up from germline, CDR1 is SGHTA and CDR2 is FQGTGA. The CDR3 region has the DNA TGTGCCAGCAGCCGCTCCGGGCTGCTTGAGCAGTTCTTC. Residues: CASSRSGLLEQFF.

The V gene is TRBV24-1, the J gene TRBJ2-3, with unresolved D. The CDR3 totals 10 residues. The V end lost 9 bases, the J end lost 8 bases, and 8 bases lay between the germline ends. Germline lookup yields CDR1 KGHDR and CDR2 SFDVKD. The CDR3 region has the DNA TGTGCCACCGGGGAATTTACGCAGTATTTT. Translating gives CATGEFTQYF.